This TCR beta chain was captured in a study of cytomegalovirus exposure and HLA in healthy donors. Notes on the study in general: In vitro work confirmed that three CMV-associated chains recognize CMV antigens. According to the study, 160 or so TCR beta chains were cytomegalovirus-associated.

The donors were in the roughly 110-subject validation cohort; that cohort was separate from the roughly 730-subject first cohort. Turning to this clone: Antigen unknown.

Sequenced by immunoSEQ multiplex PCR; TCRdb stores in-frame clones only, minus some. This sample yields 150,000 or so clones, of which about 95% are seen a single time; approximately 1.8% belongs to the top ten. The clonotype comes from a man aged 18-30 years in good health and CMV-seropositive. The sequenced material came from PBMCs.

This CDR3 is CASTDSNFDGYTF. CDR3 DNA: TGTGCCAGCACGGACAGTAATTTTGATGGCTACACCTTC. The rearrangement joins TRBV28 to TRBJ1-2; a possible D gene is TRBD1 (6 bases). Looked up from germline, CDR1 is MDHEN and CDR2 is SYDVKM. Trimming removed 7 bases at V and 6 bases at J, with 15 bases between. The CDR3 length is 13 residues.